The 31 T cell receptor beta chains below all came from one sample that was sequenced in a study of Graves' ophthalmopathy and Graves' hyperthyroidism. Amplification targeted the TCR beta CDR3 regions, with RNA transcripts as the source material. RT-PCR with HTBI primers came first, then second-round multiplex PCR. In TCRdb, the multiplex PCR reads were re-called with MiXCR into one record per CDR3 protein. The table lists a few hundred thousand distinct CDR3 sequences, approximately 20% of them singletons, with 1.5% to 2% in the top ten. Sequenced: peripheral blood. Receptors were obtained from a woman under 30 with Graves' ophthalmopathy.

This clonotype was seen ten or more times. V gene TRBV7-3 combines with J gene TRBJ1-1; 7 nucleotides line up with TRBD1. The CDR3 sequence is 13 residues long. In germline, CDR1 is SGHTA, CDR2 FQGTGA. V was pared by 8 bases and J by 6 bases, with 9 bases of the junction left unmatched. CDR3 loop: CASATTGASEAFF. The CDR3 DNA follows: TGTGCCAGCGCCACCACAGGGGCGTCTGAAGCTTTCTTT.

This clonotype was observed at least ten times. V gene TRBV6-2 or TRBV6-3 combines with J gene TRBJ2-2; D may correspond to TRBD1 or TRBD2 (6 bases each). V shed 6 bases and J shed 5 bases, with 19 bases lying between them. Germline assignment: CDR1 MNHEY and CDR2 SVGEGT. The CDR3 sequence is 16 residues long. The CDR3 is CASSPWGAERTGELFF. For the CDR3, the DNA is TGTGCCAGCAGCCCCTGGGGGGCCGAGCGGACCGGGGAGCTGTTTTTT.

Ten or more counts support this clonotype. The chain couples TRBV12-3 or TRBV12-4 to TRBJ1-3; perhaps TRBD1 as D (5 bases). This CDR3 has 16 amino acids. The V and J ends lost 6 bases and 0 bases respectively, with 15 bases between them. CDR3 sequence reads: CASSPTGRRSGNTIYF. CDR3 nucleotides: TGTGCCAGCAGCCCAACGGGACGCCGCTCTGGAAACACCATATATTTT.

This clonotype was detected only a few times. The chain uses TRBV12-3 or TRBV12-4 and TRBJ2-5, with D maybe TRBD1 (6 bases). CDR3 length: 16 amino acids. V dropped 5 bases and J dropped 5 bases, with 21 bases sitting between them. The chain's CDR3 is CASSPRQAPIRETQYF. For the CDR3, the DNA is TGTGCCAGCAGTCCCCGACAGGCTCCGATTCGGGAGACCCAGTACTTC.

This clonotype was detected many times. The chain is built from TRBV6-2 or TRBV6-3 and TRBJ1-5; possibly TRBD1 for D (5 bases). Germline CDR1 MNHEY, CDR2 SVGEGT. CDR3 length equals 14 residues. Trimming pared 5 bases from V and 3 bases from J, leaving 11 bases between. The CDR3, as DNA: TGTGCCAGCAGTCTAGGACAATTCAATCAGCCCCAGCATTTT. The encoded protein is CASSLGQFNQPQHF.

This clonotype was counted ten times or more. The V call is TRBV19, the J call TRBJ1-5; D is unclear. The CDR3 extends over 15 amino acids. The V gene's germline CDR1 is LNHDA and CDR2 SQIVND (reference sequence). V lost 3 bases to trimming and J lost 5 bases, with 14 bases between them. CDR3 region: CASSIRAGGDQPQHF. CDR3 bases: TGTGCCAGTAGTATCCGGGCAGGAGGTGATCAGCCCCAGCATTTT.

In this sample, this clonotype turned up many times. The rearrangement joins TRBV20-1 to TRBJ2-7; D might be TRBD1 (6 bases). Per the germline V gene, CDR1 is DFQATT and CDR2 is SNEGSKA (reference sequence). The CDR3 is 13 amino acids. The germline V and J ends were trimmed by 3 bases and 3 bases, with 12 bases remaining between them. In DNA, the CDR3 is TGCAGTGCTAGTATTGGGGGCGGCTACGAGCAGTACTTC. It is translated as CSASIGGGYEQYF.

The chain is built from TRBV6-2 or TRBV6-3 and TRBJ2-7; 13 bases agree with TRBD2. This CDR3 spans 19 amino acids. The V and J ends lost 6 bases and 0 bases, in that order; junction bases with no gene match: 14. Germline V gives CDR1 MNHEY, CDR2 SVGEGT. The CDR3, as DNA: TGTGCCAGCAGACCCTGGGGACTAGCGGGAATAAGGAGCTCCTACGAGCAGTACTTC. Its translation: CASRPWGLAGIRSSYEQYF.

This clonotype was seen many times. The chain employs TRBV5-4 and TRBJ1-3, with 11 nucleotides matching TRBD1. V lost 4 bases, J lost 8 bases, and 8 bases stayed unmatched. CDR1 is SGHNT, CDR2 YYREEE, per germline (reference sequence). CDR3 length: 15 residues. In DNA, the CDR3 is TGTGCCAGCAGCGGTGGGACAGGGGGTGGGGACACCATATATTTT. It codes for CASSGGTGGGDTIYF.

This clonotype was seen ten or more times. The rearrangement uses TRBV12-3 or TRBV12-4 and TRBJ1-2; TRBD1 might be the D (6 bases). V dropped 5 bases and J dropped 8 bases, with 18 bases sitting between them. This CDR3 spans 14 amino acids. The CDR3, as DNA: TGTGCCAGCAGTCCGAGTGGACAGCTTCCCGGCTACACCTTC. Its translation is CASSPSGQLPGYTF.

This clonotype was seen many times. A read error may explain this, as a much larger clone is one base away. The CDR3 protein is CSIEIGGNYGYTF. The DNA for the CDR3 is TGCAGCATTGAAATAGGAGGAAACTATGGCTACACCTTC. The chain links TRBV29-1 to TRBJ1-2; D is undetermined. The CDR3 contains 13 residues. The germline gives CDR1 SQVTM, CDR2 ANQGSEA.

In its sample, this clonotype was seen many times. The chain carries TRBV29-1 and TRBJ1-5; D remains ambiguous. Trimming cost V 6 bases and J 3 bases, with 9 bases left between them. The CDR3 is 12 amino acids. Germline V gene lookup returns CDR1 SQVTM and CDR2 ANQGSEA. The CDR3 is CSVGSHNQPQHF. For the CDR3, the DNA is TGCAGCGTCGGGTCACACAATCAGCCCCAGCATTTT.

This clonotype has a count of ten or more. The V gene is TRBV5-1, the J gene TRBJ2-7; TRBD2 matches 8 bases. CDR1 SGHRS and CDR2 YFSETQ come from the germline V gene. CDR3 length equals 13 residues. With V trimmed by 8 bases and J by 5 bases, 9 bases remained unmatched. The DNA for the CDR3 is TGCGCCAGTAGTAGGGAACTAGCGGACGAGCAGTACTTC. This translates into CASSRELADEQYF.

This clonotype was observed many times. The genes are TRBV6-2 or TRBV6-3 and TRBJ1-1; D unclear. Germline CDR1 MNHEY, CDR2 SVGEGT. The CDR3 has 12 amino acids. The ends were cut back, 8 bases at V and 2 bases at J, with 9 bases in the middle. DNA for the CDR3: TGTGCCAGCTCGCCCACTAACACTGAAGCTTTCTTT. Its translation: CASSPTNTEAFF.

This clonotype occurred many times. The chain has TRBV6-2 or TRBV6-3 and TRBJ2-5; D not resolved. The germline gives CDR1 MNHEY, CDR2 SVGEGT. Between the trimmed V and J ends, which lost 5 bases and 4 bases, there was a span of 8 bases. There are 12 residues in the CDR3. CDR3 loop: CASSEDGETQYF. The CDR3, as DNA: TGTGCCAGCAGTGAGGACGGAGAGACCCAGTACTTC.

This clonotype was recorded at least ten times. The chain uses TRBV12-3 or TRBV12-4 and TRBJ1-1; a possible D gene is TRBD1 (5 bases). The CDR3 runs 16 residues. Trimming stripped 2 bases from V and 0 bases from J, with 13 bases between. For the CDR3, the DNA is TGTGCCAGCAGTTTATTAGGGGCCAACCTGAACACTGAAGCTTTCTTT. It encodes CASSLLGANLNTEAFF.

This clonotype was detected only a few times. This rearrangement joins TRBV18 to TRBJ1-6; D is unresolved. Germline CDR1 KGHSH, CDR2 LQKENI. This CDR3 spans 16 amino acids. Trimming pared 1 base from V and 1 base from J, leaving 8 bases between. The DNA of the CDR3 is TGTGCCAGCTCACCACTATCTGGGTCCTATAATTCACCCCTCCACTTT. This encodes CASSPLSGSYNSPLHF.

This clonotype was counted ten times or more. This chain joins TRBV7-2 and TRBJ2-5; no reliable D call. This CDR3 spans 13 amino acids. CDR1 and CDR2 from the germline V gene are SGHTA and FQGNSA. V was clipped by 4 bases and J by 1 base, with 7 bases between them. The CDR3 nucleotides read TGTGCCAGCAGCTCTCTACCCCAAGAGACCCAGTACTTC. It is translated as CASSSLPQETQYF. The full variable domain, with the rest looked up from reference TRBV7-2 and TRBJ2-5, is GAGVSQSPSNKVTEKGKDVELRCDPISGHTALYWYRQSLGQGLEFLIYFQGNSAPDKSGLPSDRFSAERTGGSVSTLTIQRTQQEDSAVYLCASSSLPQETQYFGPGTRLLVL.

The chain uses TRBV7-2 and TRBJ2-2; the D gene is possibly TRBD2 (5 bases). From germline, CDR1 is SGHTA and CDR2 FQGNSA. This CDR3 has 13 residues. Trimming cost V 4 bases and J 6 bases, with 9 bases left between them. CDR3 residues: CASSSTRSGELFF. Written as DNA, the CDR3 is TGTGCCAGCAGCTCTACTAGGTCCGGGGAGCTGTTTTTT.

Many counts were recorded for this clonotype. This chain joins TRBV15 and TRBJ2-7; possible D gene TRBD1, 5 bases. V was shortened by 0 bases and J by 3 bases, with 30 bases between the two germline ends. Germline V gene sequence: CDR1 LNHNV, CDR2 YYDKDF (reference sequence). The CDR3 runs to 21 residues. The CDR3 sequence is CATSRDKLTPGAKVGYYEQYF. The CDR3 DNA reads TGTGCCACCAGCAGAGATAAACTGACCCCTGGGGCTAAGGTTGGCTACTACGAGCAGTACTTC.

Many counts were recorded for this clonotype. The V and J genes are TRBV14 and TRBJ1-1; 10 bases line up with TRBD1. Trimming at V came to 3 bases and at J to 0 bases, leaving 4 bases not matched to a gene. This CDR3 spans 16 amino acids. CDR1 and CDR2 from the germline V gene are SGHDN and FVKESK. The CDR3 bases are TGTGCCAGCAGCCAGTGGGACAGGGGTATGAACACTGAAGCTTTCTTT. As protein: CASSQWDRGMNTEAFF. Together with reference TRBV14 and TRBJ1-1, the CDR3 gives the full variable domain: EAGVTQFPSHSVIEKGQTVTLRCDPISGHDNLYWYRRVMGKEIKFLLHFVKESKQDESGMPNNRFLAERTGGTYSTLKVQPAELEDSGVYFCASSQWDRGMNTEAFFGQGTRLTVV.

This clonotype was seen ten or more times. The rearrangement links TRBV28 to TRBJ1-1, with 8 bases fitting TRBD1. This CDR3 is built from 16 residues. CDR1 is MDHEN, CDR2 SYDVKM, per germline. The trim removed 0 bases at V and 4 bases at J, leaving 7 bases unmatched. CDR3 DNA sequence: TGTGCCAGCAGTTTATGGACGACAGGGGCGGCCACTGAAGCTTTCTTT. Translated, it gives CASSLWTTGAATEAFF.

Many counts were recorded for this clonotype. The rearrangement links TRBV10-3 to TRBJ2-2, with D unclear. This CDR3 comprises 18 residues. Germline CDR1 ENHRY, CDR2 SYGVKD. Trimming cost V 2 bases and J 0 bases, with 16 bases left between them. The CDR3 protein is CAISETGQPFTNTGELFF. The CDR3 nucleotides read TGTGCCATCAGTGAGACGGGTCAACCGTTCACGAACACCGGGGAGCTGTTTTTT.

This clonotype has at least ten counts. The chain joins TRBV5-1 to TRBJ2-5; D is perhaps TRBD2 (6 bases). V lost 4 bases, J lost 2 bases, and 12 bases lay in between. Germline assignment: CDR1 SGHRS and CDR2 YFSETQ. The CDR3 is 14 residues long. The CDR3 bases are TGCGCCAGCAGCCACTCGGGGGTTCAAGAGACCCAGTACTTC. Protein sequence: CASSHSGVQETQYF.

Ten or more counts support this clonotype. The chain is built from TRBV27 and TRBJ1-6; D uncertain. Germline V gene sequence: CDR1 MNHEY, CDR2 SMNVEV (reference sequence). Trimming took off 2 bases at V and 5 bases at J, with 10 bases between the two ends. The CDR3 loop spans 15 amino acids. The CDR3 nucleotides read TGTGCCAGCAGTTTAGGGTCAGGAGATAATTCACCCCTCCACTTT. It encodes CASSLGSGDNSPLHF.

This clonotype was counted ten times or more. The rearrangement links TRBV10-3 to TRBJ1-1; D remains ambiguous. Germline V lookup: CDR1 ENHRY, CDR2 SYGVKD. The V end lost 10 bases, the J end lost 0 bases, and 12 bases lay between the germline ends. The CDR3 is 13 residues long. In DNA, the CDR3 is TGTGCCACGCATCCGGAGTTGAACACTGAAGCTTTCTTT. Its protein is CATHPELNTEAFF.

This clonotype came up many times. The chain couples TRBV7-2 to TRBJ1-1; D gene ambiguous. V gave up 5 bases and J gave up 7 bases, with 14 bases separating them. This CDR3 comprises 13 residues. CDR1 and CDR2 (germline): SGHTA, FQGNSA. The CDR3 DNA reads TGTGCCAGCAGCCCCCCCGGACTTAATGAAGCTTTCTTT. Residues: CASSPPGLNEAFF.

The chain uses TRBV2 and TRBJ2-7; tentatively, D is TRBD1 or TRBD2 (6 bases each). Germline loops: CDR1 SNHLY, CDR2 FYNNEI. Trimming stripped 4 bases from V and 4 bases from J, with 17 bases between. This CDR3 has 15 residues. The CDR3 coding sequence is TGTGCCAGCAGTGGGGGGGACACCCCTGGGTACGAGCAGTACTTC. Encoded protein: CASSGGDTPGYEQYF. Variable domain in full (rest from reference TRBV2 and TRBJ2-7): EPEVTQTPSHQVTQMGQEVILRCVPISNHLYFYWYRQILGQKVEFLVSFYNNEISEKSEIFDDQFSVERPDGSNFTLKIRSTKLEDSAMYFCASSGGDTPGYEQYFGPGTRLTVT.

This clonotype was recorded at least ten times. This chain links TRBV5-4 with TRBJ2-5, with 10 bases aligning to TRBD2. Germline assignment: CDR1 SGHNT and CDR2 YYREEE (reference sequence). With 1 base clipped from V and 3 bases from J, the junction kept 3 bases outside the gene matches. This CDR3 has 15 amino acids. The CDR3 sequence is CASSLKLAGEETQYF. The CDR3 DNA is TGTGCCAGCAGCTTGAAGCTAGCGGGAGAAGAGACCCAGTACTTC.

This clonotype has more than one count but fewer than ten. The chain has TRBV29-1 and TRBJ2-5; D is uncertain. The CDR3 has 14 amino acids. The germline CDR1 and CDR2 sequences are SQVTM and ANQGSEA. The germline V and J ends were trimmed by 4 bases and 1 base, with 13 bases remaining between them. This CDR3 is CSVGATEAQETQYF. CDR3 in DNA: TGCAGCGTTGGGGCTACAGAGGCCCAAGAGACCCAGTACTTC.

This clonotype was counted at least ten times. This chain joins TRBV6-2 or TRBV6-3 and TRBJ2-7, with TRBD2 as a possible D gene (6 bases). The CDR3 loop spans 15 amino acids. V dropped 7 bases and J dropped 6 bases, with 22 bases sitting between them. Germline CDR1 MNHEY, CDR2 SVGEGT. Written as DNA, the CDR3 is TGTGCCAGCATTTCCTCAGCGGGCCGATCTAGCGAGCAGTACTTC. This gives the protein CASISSAGRSSEQYF.